This is a list of T cell receptor beta chains from one sample in a study of T-cell reconstitution after alpha-beta-depleted transplantation in children. TCRdb recomputed calls from the PCR reads with MiXCR, one row per CDR3 protein. The data show about 600,000 distinct CDR3 sequences, 20% to 25% seen once. The material was PBMCs, mostly from graft donor cells, obtained 360 days after TCRalphabeta/CD19-depleted stem cell transplant. The source of these receptors is a boy under two years old who had a stem cell transplant for acute myeloid leukemia, so the T cells may come from the graft donor. Each CDR3 is given with its conserved first and last residue. D genes are given only for firm matches.

>NA|TRBV10-3
CAISESNRGGGETQYF
>NA|TRBV7-8
CASSFVGLSTDTQYF
>TRBD1|TRBV12-3/TRBV12-4
CASSPDRSNTGELFF
>NA|TRBV6-4
CASSDSAVANTGELFF
>NA|TRBV12-3/TRBV12-4
CASSLNTGPTDTQYF
>TRBD2|TRBV3-1
CASSQDSLAGHNEQFF
>NA|TRBV10-3
CAVRGIYNEQFF
>NA|TRBV29-1
CSVEDGGPYGYTF
>NA|TRBV21-1
CASSNTGTRNYGYTF
>TRBD2|TRBV11-1
CASSLGAREAGGSTDTQYF
>TRBD2|TRBV20-1
CSARGTGTSENF
>NA|TRBV29-1
CSAAGGVNTEAFF
>NA|TRBV24-1
CATSDLSGREQFF
>NA|TRBV9
CASSAQGEGRQPQHF
>NA|TRBV5-1
CASSGTGSTEAFF
>TRBD2|TRBV18
CASSLRSGAVDTQYF
>NA|TRBV10-3
CAISEPGGQETQYF
>TRBD2|TRBV12-3/TRBV12-4
CASIQATSGGRHRLINEQFF
>NA|TRBV7-2
CASSVDSGANVLTF
>NA|TRBV10-3
CASSRGIGTDTQYF
>NA|TRBV3-1
CASSQGQGHNEQFF
>NA|TRBV12-3/TRBV12-4
CASCLVRDISSSGANVLTF
>NA|TRBV19
CASSPTVGGYTF
>TRBD2|TRBV20-1
CSAWVSGVETQYF
>TRBD1|TRBV2
CASRQGENQPQHF
>NA|TRBV7-8
CASSPSGGNTIYF
>NA|TRBV20-1
CSASAGVHQPQHF
>TRBD1|TRBV7-9
CASSVGGTGRNGYTF